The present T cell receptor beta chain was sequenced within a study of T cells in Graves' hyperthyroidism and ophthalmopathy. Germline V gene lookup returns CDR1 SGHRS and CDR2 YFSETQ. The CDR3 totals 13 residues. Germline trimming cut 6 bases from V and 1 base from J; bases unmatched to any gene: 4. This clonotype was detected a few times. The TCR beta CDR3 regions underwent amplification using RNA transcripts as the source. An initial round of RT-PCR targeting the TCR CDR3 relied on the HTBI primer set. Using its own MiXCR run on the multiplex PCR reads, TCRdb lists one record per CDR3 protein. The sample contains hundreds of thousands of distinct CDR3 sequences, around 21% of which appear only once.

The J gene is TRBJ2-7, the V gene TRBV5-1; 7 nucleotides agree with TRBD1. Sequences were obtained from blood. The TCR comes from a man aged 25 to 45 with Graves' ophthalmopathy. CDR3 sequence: CASNLGQSYEQYF. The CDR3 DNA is TGCGCCAGCAACCTGGGACAGTCCTACGAGCAGTACTTC.